This is a list of T cell receptor beta chains from one sample in a study of OX40 agonist ivuxolimab in advanced cancers. Sequenced by immunoSEQ multiplex PCR; TCRdb stores in-frame clones only, minus some. The table shows fewer than 50,000 clones, with around four fifths occurring only once. Material: CD4+ or CD8+ T cells sorted from blood, obtained in a trial of the OX40 agonist ivuxolimab. All receptors derive from an adult with an advanced solid tumor such as melanoma, head and neck, liver or kidney cancer. Each CDR3 is given with its conserved first and last residue. D genes are given only for firm matches. Size is stated for part of the rows, as once, few or many counts, or as a class when the clone is expanded.

>TRBD2|TRBJ2-7|TRBV11-2|once
CASRSTSGSAKQYF
TGTGCCAGCAGGTCCACTAGCGGGAGTGCCAAGCAGTACTTC
>.|TRBJ2-5|TRBV7-9|.
CASSEDGQETQYF
TGTGCCAGCAGCGAGGACGGGCAAGAGACCCAGTACTTC
>.|TRBJ1-1|TRBV18|.
CASSRVLSDRNTEAFF
TGTGCCAGCTCGCGAGTACTATCGGACAGGAACACTGAAGCTTTCTTT
>.|TRBJ2-1|TRBV12-2|.
CASRFPGGLRRQGSYNEQFF
TGTGCAAGTCGCTTCCCAGGGGGATTAAGGCGGCAGGGCTCCTACAATGAGCAGTTCTTC
>.|TRBJ1-4|TRBV18|few
CASSPYTGIWEKLFF
TGTGCCAGCTCACCATATACAGGGATATGGGAAAAACTGTTTTTT
>.|TRBJ1-1|TRBV2|few
CASSEYEVEAFF
TGTGCCAGCAGTGAATACGAAGTTGAAGCTTTCTTT
>.|TRBJ1-2|TRBV7-9|.
CASSFLAGSDYGYTF
TGTGCCAGCAGCTTTCTGGCAGGGAGCGACTATGGCTACACCTTC
>.|TRBJ1-1|TRBV4-3|.
CASSQDLTQGSPEASF
TGCGCCAGCAGCCAAGATCTGACGCAGGGCTCCCCCGAAGCTTCCTTT
>TRBD2|TRBJ2-3|TRBV2|.
CASSGLAGAEDTQYF
TGTGCCAGCAGTGGACTAGCGGGAGCCGAAGATACGCAGTATTTT
>TRBD1|TRBJ1-6|TRBV4-3|few
CASSLNRQGAGSPLHF
TGCGCCAGCAGCCTTAACAGACAGGGGGCGGGTTCACCCCTCCACTTT
>.|TRBJ2-1|TRBV7-2|.
CASSSHLGIEQFF
TGTGCCAGCAGCTCCCATCTTGGGATCGAGCAGTTCTTC
>.|TRBJ2-2|TRBV4-2|.
CASSEESGKNTGELFF
TGTGCCAGCAGCGAAGAATCGGGGAAGAACACCGGGGAGCTGTTTTTT
>TRBD1|TRBJ1-1|TRBV5-1|.
CASSLVGTGNTEAFF
TGCGCCAGCAGCTTGGTGGGGACAGGTAACACTGAAGCTTTCTTT
>.|TRBJ2-1|TRBV5-1|once
CASSPQGDEQFF
TGCGCCAGCAGCCCCCAAGGCGATGAGCAGTTCTTC
>.|TRBJ2-7|TRBV18|.
CASSPLRDSYEQYF
TGTGCCAGCTCACCACTTCGGGACTCCTACGAGCAGTACTTC
>.|TRBJ1-4|TRBV7-9|.
CASSLEREKLFF
TGTGCCAGCAGCTTGGAAAGAGAAAAACTGTTTTTT
>TRBD1|TRBJ1-4|TRBV5-4|.
CASSSGQGVNEKLFF
TGTGCCAGCAGCTCGGGACAGGGCGTTAATGAAAAACTGTTTTTT
>TRBD2|TRBJ2-5|TRBV5-6|.
CASSLVVAGTETQYF
TGTGCCAGCAGCTTGGTAGTAGCGGGAACTGAGACCCAGTACTTC
>TRBD2|TRBJ2-5|TRBV6-5|.
CASSLGGSQETQYF
TGTGCCAGCAGTTTGGGGGGGTCACAAGAGACCCAGTACTTC
>.|TRBJ1-1|TRBV2|few
CASRGAGTEAFF
TGTGCCAGCAGGGGCGCCGGCACTGAAGCTTTCTTT
>.|TRBJ2-1|TRBV6-1|few
CASTPGSYNEQFF
TGTGCCAGCACTCCAGGATCCTACAATGAGCAGTTCTTC
>.|TRBJ1-3|TRBV5-4|.
CASSLGGPASGNTIYF
TGTGCCAGCAGCTTGGGAGGTCCCGCCTCTGGAAACACCATATATTTT
>.|TRBJ1-2|TRBV6-6|few
CASTASGFGYTF
TGTGCCAGCACAGCCTCAGGTTTTGGCTACACCTTC
>TRBD2|TRBJ2-1|TRBV10-3|.
CATMGTGGPPNEQFF
TGTGCCACCATGGGGACGGGAGGGCCCCCCAATGAGCAGTTCTTC
>.|TRBJ1-1|TRBV5-1|.
CASRSTYVGTEAFF
TGCGCCAGCAGAAGTACGTACGTTGGCACTGAAGCTTTCTTT
>TRBD2|TRBJ2-3|TRBV19|.
CASSAAGGGDTQYF
TGTGCCAGTAGCGCAGCGGGAGGGGGGGATACGCAGTATTTT
>TRBD2|TRBJ2-1|TRBV19|.
CASSLTGTSGYNEQFF
TGTGCCAGTAGTCTTACCGGGACTAGCGGTTACAATGAGCAGTTCTTC
>.|TRBJ2-5|TRBV14|.
CASSQNKWTQYF
TGTGCCAGCAGCCAAAATAAGTGGACCCAGTACTTC
>TRBD2|TRBJ2-1|TRBV5-1|.
CASSFLAGGQSDEQFF
TGCGCCAGCAGCTTCCTAGCGGGAGGGCAGAGCGATGAGCAGTTCTTC
>.|TRBJ2-7|TRBV7-6|.
CASSLSSGIGEQYF
TGTGCCAGCAGCTTAAGTTCGGGGATCGGAGAGCAGTACTTC
>.|TRBJ2-3|TRBV7-9|.
CASSRMTDTQYF
TGTGCCAGCAGCCGCATGACAGATACGCAGTATTTT
>TRBD1|TRBJ1-1|TRBV30|few
CAWDIQGGTEAFF
TGTGCCTGGGATATACAGGGGGGCACTGAAGCTTTCTTT
>.|TRBJ2-1|TRBV6-6|.
CASGDSSSYNEQFF
TGTGCCAGCGGCGACTCCAGCTCCTACAATGAGCAGTTCTTC
>.|TRBJ2-7|TRBV11-2|.
CASSLPQGGQYF
TGTGCCAGCAGCTTACCCCAGGGTGGGCAGTACTTC
>.|TRBJ2-3|TRBV15|few
CATSRVRALGTDTQYF
TGTGCCACCAGCAGAGTTCGGGCTCTCGGCACAGATACGCAGTATTTT
>TRBD2|TRBJ2-7|TRBV11-1|.
CASSLARGASGTGSYEQYF
TGTGCCAGCAGCTTAGCGCGAGGGGCTAGCGGGACCGGGTCCTACGAGCAGTACTTC
>TRBD1|TRBJ2-6|TRBV28|.
CASSRQGSGANVLTF
TGTGCCAGCAGTCGACAGGGATCTGGGGCCAACGTCCTGACTTTC
>.|TRBJ1-4|TRBV10-2|.
CASSESPGGKLFF
TGCGCCAGCAGTGAGTCACCGGGAGGAAAACTGTTTTTT
>TRBD1|TRBJ1-6|TRBV5-4|.
CASSRDSTLNSPLHF
TGTGCCAGCAGCCGGGACAGCACTTTAAATTCACCCCTCCACTTT
>TRBD2|TRBJ2-1|TRBV19|.
CASSIDPLEAGGLGNEQFF
TGTGCCAGTAGTATAGACCCTCTGGAGGCGGGAGGGCTTGGTAATGAGCAGTTCTTC
>.|TRBJ1-4|TRBV18|.
CASSPAPEGNEKLFF
TGTGCCAGCTCACCAGCGCCAGAGGGTAATGAAAAACTGTTTTTT
>.|TRBJ2-1|TRBV7-2|.
CASSPPGTSYNEQFF
TGTGCCAGCAGCCCGCCCGGGACCTCCTACAATGAGCAGTTCTTC
>.|TRBJ2-5|TRBV2|.
CASSEAGTAPETQYF
TGTGCCAGCAGTGAAGCCGGGACTGCCCCCGAGACCCAGTACTTC
>TRBD2|TRBJ2-1|TRBV5-6|.
CASSAGTSGIHEQFF
TGTGCCAGCAGCGCCGGGACTAGCGGGATTCATGAGCAGTTCTTC
>.|TRBJ1-1|TRBV5-4|.
CASSLVLWGAGTEAFF
TGTGCCAGCAGCTTGGTGTTATGGGGGGCTGGAACTGAAGCTTTCTTT
>.|TRBJ2-3|TRBV2|.
CASRPDSTDTQYF
TGTGCCAGCAGACCGGACAGCACAGATACGCAGTATTTT
>.|TRBJ1-4|TRBV25-1|.
CASSDRLTNEKLFF
TGTGCCAGCAGTGACAGGCTAACTAATGAAAAACTGTTTTTT
>.|TRBJ2-3|TRBV18|.
CASSRSYRTGTDTQYF
TGTGCCAGCTCACGGTCCTACCGCACCGGCACAGATACGCAGTATTTT
>.|TRBJ1-6|TRBV27|few
CASSFTFGGSPLHF
TGTGCCAGCAGTTTCACTTTTGGAGGTTCACCCCTCCACTTT
>TRBD2|TRBJ2-3|TRBV4-1|once
CASSLRLAGDLDTQYF
TGCGCCAGCAGCCTCCGACTAGCGGGAGATTTAGATACGCAGTATTTT
>TRBD1|TRBJ1-5|TRBV10-1|once
CASSESATGYQPQHF
TGCGCCAGCAGTGAGTCAGCGACAGGGTACCAGCCCCAGCATTTT
>.|TRBJ2-3|TRBV5-1|.
CASSYRNSGTDTQYF
TGCGCCAGCAGCTACCGGAATAGCGGCACAGATACGCAGTATTTT
>.|TRBJ2-3|TRBV4-3|.
CASSPRGSDTQYF
TGCGCCAGCAGCCCAAGAGGATCAGATACGCAGTATTTT
>TRBD1|TRBJ1-2|TRBV5-4|.
CASSSIYRGQGSSYGYTF
TGTGCCAGCAGCTCAATATACAGGGGGCAGGGGTCGAGCTATGGCTACACCTTC